Ten or more counts support the clone carrying this T cell receptor (beta chain). Antigen: not known. These data belong to a study of Graves' ophthalmopathy and Graves' hyperthyroidism. Study-wide context: Samples of peripheral blood were obtained at initial diagnosis, prior to treatment of any kind.

The authors amplified TCR beta CDR3 regions from RNA transcripts. RT-PCR in the first round used HTBI primers; a second-round multiplex PCR followed. Each CDR3 protein is one row after TCRdb ran MiXCR on the multiplex PCR reads. The sample lists about 400,000 distinct CDR3 sequences; approximately 21% were seen once. Each hyperthyroidism patient was newly diagnosed, with under 2 months' duration, and aged 18 to 65. Clinical symptoms and serum thyroxine were used for diagnosis; TRAb, thyroid ultrasound and orbital computed tomography were also relied on. The study's findings and limits: Among expanded thyroid clonotypes above 0.001 frequency, most also occurred in blood.

V lost 5 bases, J lost 5 bases, and 15 bases lay in between. The CDR3 length is 14 residues. Germline loops: CDR1 MNHEY, CDR2 SMNVEV (reference sequence). Sequencing was done on a sample of peripheral blood. The clonotype was recovered from a woman aged 18 to 35 with stable Graves' hyperthyroidism. This sequence joins TRBV27 and TRBJ2-5, with D maybe TRBD1 (6 bases). The DNA of the CDR3 is TGTGCCAGCAGTCCAACAGGGTTTGTGGAGACCCAGTACTTC. As protein: CASSPTGFVETQYF.